This T cell receptor beta chain was documented in a study of CD8 T cells in ankylosing spondylitis. Study-level results: Certain motif variants had earlier appeared in reactive arthritis synovial fluid and blood. Disease-linked clones were reportedly significantly enriched in matched ankylosing spondylitis synovial fluid. Characteristic, it appeared, of ankylosing spondylitis blood was a TCR beta motif of about eight highly homologous variants.

The CDR3 consists of 14 residues. Per the germline V gene, CDR1 is SGHNT and CDR2 is YENEEA. Germline trimming cut 5 bases from V and 2 bases from J; bases unmatched to any gene: 6. Researchers built TCR beta libraries using quantitative 5'-RACE with molecular barcodes. TCRdb reprocessed the 5' RACE reads via MiXCR and lists one record per CDR3 protein. The sample has 130,000 or so distinct CDR3 sequences; about 15% are singletons. As regards this clonotype: As yet, its antigen is unknown.

This chain joins TRBV11-3 and TRBJ2-7, with TRBD1 matching 7 bases. This TCR was recovered from a male donor with ankylosing spondylitis. Sequencing was carried out using blood, either unsorted or a sorted T cell fraction (not recorded which). The CDR3 is CASSQRDSPYEQYF. The CDR3 nucleotides are TGTGCCAGCAGCCAACGGGACAGTCCCTACGAGCAGTACTTC.